What follows are 2 T cell receptor beta chains derived from one specimen sequenced in a study of blood T cells in healthy people across ages. Next came a second PCR, run for 7 to 11 cycles, which used a sample-barcoded 5' primer along with a J-beta primer mix. TCRdb analysed the 5' RACE reads with MiXCR anew, one entry per CDR3 protein. The table lists 600,000 or so distinct CDR3 sequences, about 30% of them singletons. Sequencing used blood. Receptor source: a woman older than 75 in good health.

A few counts support this clonotype. The rearrangement joins TRBV5-1 to TRBJ2-3; 9 positions agree with TRBD1. Germline CDR1 SGHRS, CDR2 YFSETQ. The CDR3 runs to 15 residues. The V gene end was trimmed by 3 bases and the J gene end by 3 bases; junction bases not matched to a gene: 5. This CDR3 reads CASSSAGQGTDTQYF. As DNA, the CDR3 is TGCGCCAGCAGCTCCGCGGGACAGGGTACAGATACGCAGTATTTT.

This clonotype was seen a handful of times. For the CDR3, the DNA is TGTGCCAGCAGACCCAGGGGGCTCCCTTATAATTCACCCCTCCACTTT. Amino acid sequence: CASRPRGLPYNSPLHF. The V and J genes are TRBV6-5 and TRBJ1-6, with TRBD1 matching 8 bases. Per germline, CDR1 MNHEY and CDR2 SVGAGI. Trimming cost V 6 bases and J 4 bases; bases outside gene matches: 8. The CDR3 covers 16 residues.